The next 27 T cell receptor beta chains were all read from a single sample in a study of blood T cell repertoires in COVID-19. Sequenced by immunoSEQ multiplex PCR; TCRdb stores in-frame clones only, minus some. The profile shows fewer than 250,000 clones, almost 90% of them singletons. The sample taken for sequencing was peripheral blood. The receptor set was obtained from a woman in her fifties or sixties with acute or convalescent COVID-19.

The chain combines TRBV13 with TRBJ1-6, with 7 bases lining up with TRBD1. This CDR3 is built from 15 residues. CDR1 and CDR2 (germline): PRHDT, FYEKMQ (reference sequence). With V trimmed by 4 bases and J by 7 bases, 7 bases remained unmatched. As DNA, the CDR3 is TGTGCCAGCAGCTCCCCCGACAGGGAGAATTCACCCCTCCACTTT. Protein sequence: CASSSPDRENSPLHF.

To note about this clone: Germline is not matched at one junction end, which may reflect a read error. The rearrangement links TRBV5-1 to TRBJ2-5, with 16 bases identical to TRBD2. The germline CDR1 and CDR2 sequences are SGHRS and YFSETQ. The CDR3 contains 23 residues. CDR3 bases: TGCGCCAGCAGCTTGGCCCCCGGGACTAGCGGGAGGGCCGAGGTTCGAGTTCAAGGGACCCAGTACTTC. Its protein product is CASSLAPGTSGRAEVRVQGTQYF.

The genes are TRBV11-3 and TRBJ2-7; TRBD2 agrees at 11 bases. The CDR3 runs to 17 residues. Germline assignment: CDR1 SGHNT and CDR2 YENEEA. J was trimmed by 3 bases and V by 1 base; bases with no gene match: 8. CDR3 residues: CASSLGVTSGSDYEQYF. The CDR3 nucleotides are TGTGCCAGCAGCTTAGGGGTTACTAGCGGGAGTGACTACGAGCAGTACTTC.

The V call is TRBV6-1, the J call TRBJ2-5; 8 bases match TRBD1. The length of the CDR3 is 16 residues. The trim removed 0 bases at V and 1 base at J, leaving 4 bases unmatched. Germline CDR1 is MNHNS and CDR2 is SASEGT. The CDR3 is CASSEAQGVTQETQYF. For the CDR3, the DNA is TGTGCCAGCAGTGAAGCACAGGGGGTTACCCAAGAGACCCAGTACTTC.

This clone was picked up one time. The chain couples TRBV6-1 to TRBJ1-5; 12 bases align to TRBD1. Germline values: CDR1 MNHNS, CDR2 SASEGT. The CDR3 sequence is 16 residues long. The trim removed 4 bases at V and 3 bases at J, leaving 4 bases unmatched. CDR3 residues: CASSVGTGGLNQPQHF. Here the CDR3 DNA reads TGTGCCAGCAGTGTGGGGACAGGGGGCCTCAATCAGCCCCAGCATTTT.

The V and J genes are TRBV19 and TRBJ2-3, with a tentative D call TRBD2 (6 bases). Germline CDR1 is LNHDA and CDR2 is SQIVND (reference sequence). This CDR3 is built from 15 residues. The ends were cut back, 7 bases at V and 8 bases at J, with 22 bases in the middle. The CDR3 DNA sequence: TGTGCCAGTACCACCCCCGGGACTTCCAAGGTTACGCAGTATTTT. It encodes CASTTPGTSKVTQYF.

This clone was seen once. This chain joins TRBV7-3 and TRBJ2-1, with 13 positions matching TRBD2. The V and J ends lost 2 bases and 0 bases, in that order; junction bases with no gene match: 13. This CDR3 spans 21 amino acids. Germline V gene data show CDR1 as SGHTA and CDR2 as FQGTGA. The CDR3 DNA follows: TGTGCCAGCAGCTTAGTGGGGGGACTAGCGGGGATTCCCTCCTCCTACAATGAGCAGTTCTTC. Translated: CASSLVGGLAGIPSSYNEQFF.

V gene TRBV5-4 combines with J gene TRBJ2-7; the match to TRBD2 covers 10 bases. V shed 5 bases, J shed 1 base, and the junction held 9 bases outside the gene matches. The CDR3 spans 16 residues. The germline gives CDR1 SGHNT, CDR2 YYREEE (reference sequence). CDR3 residues: CASSSLAGRSSYEQYF. CDR3 bases: TGTGCCAGCAGTTCACTAGCGGGGCGAAGTTCCTACGAGCAGTACTTC.

The V and J genes are TRBV19 and TRBJ1-6, with TRBD1 as a possible D gene (5 bases). This CDR3 is built from 14 residues. Trimming shortened V by 2 bases and J by 10 bases, and 12 bases separated the two germline ends. Germline CDR1 and CDR2: LNHDA and SQIVND (reference sequence). CDR3 sequence (DNA): TGTGCCAGTAGTATAAGCCGGCAGGGATCACCCCTCCACTTT. This codes for CASSISRQGSPLHF.

The chain combines TRBV18 with TRBJ2-7; maybe TRBD1 (5 bases). V lost 2 bases to trimming and J lost 0 bases, with 8 bases between them. Per the germline V gene, CDR1 is KGHSH and CDR2 is LQKENI. The CDR3 has 14 residues. CDR3 sequence (DNA): TGTGCCAGCTCACCAGGACAAGCCTCCTACGAGCAGTACTTC. It specifies CASSPGQASYEQYF.

The V call is TRBV19, the J call TRBJ2-1; 7 bases map to TRBD2. Germline-derived CDR1 and CDR2 are LNHDA and SQIVND (reference sequence). J gave up 4 bases and V 7 bases, and 13 bases lay outside the gene matches. This CDR3 is built from 16 residues. Here the CDR3 reads CASTPEASGTYNEQFF. DNA of the CDR3: TGTGCCAGTACCCCGGAGGCTAGCGGAACATACAATGAGCAGTTCTTC.

V gene TRBV29-1 combines with J gene TRBJ1-2; D unclear. CDR1 SQVTM and CDR2 ANQGSEA come from the germline V gene. Trimming took off 1 base at V and 0 bases at J, with 9 bases between the two ends. The CDR3 runs to 14 residues. In DNA, the CDR3 is TGCAGCGTTGAAGGTGGGCAGGCTAACTATGGCTACACCTTC. This translates into CSVEGGQANYGYTF.

The genes are TRBV18 and TRBJ2-3, with 7 bases identical to TRBD2. This CDR3 region has 15 residues. Germline-derived CDR1 and CDR2 are KGHSH and LQKENI. With V trimmed by 5 bases and J by 1 base, 6 bases remained unmatched. The CDR3 is CASSVNRGGTDTQYF. CDR3 sequence (DNA): TGTGCCAGCTCAGTAAATCGGGGGGGCACAGATACGCAGTATTTT.

The chain is built from TRBV5-1 and TRBJ2-1; TRBD2 matches 10 bases. This CDR3 is built from 15 residues. V gave up 5 bases and J gave up 5 bases; unmatched junction bases: 7. Germline-derived CDR1 and CDR2 are SGHRS and YFSETQ. This CDR3 is CASSLSGRRDNEQFF. CDR3 coding DNA: TGCGCCAGCAGTCTTAGCGGGAGGAGGGACAATGAGCAGTTCTTC.

V gene TRBV6-2 or TRBV6-3 combines with J gene TRBJ2-7; the D gene is possibly TRBD1 (6 bases). Per germline, CDR1 MNHEY and CDR2 SVGEGT. Trimming cost V 2 bases and J 1 base, with 9 bases left between them. This CDR3 is built from 14 residues. CDR3 loop: CASSYRDKSYEQYF. CDR3 coding DNA: TGTGCCAGCAGTTACCGGGACAAATCCTACGAGCAGTACTTC.

V usage is TRBV10-3 and J usage is TRBJ2-3, with 10 bases fitting TRBD2. Germline V lookup: CDR1 ENHRY, CDR2 SYGVKD. J lost 6 bases, V lost 7 bases, and 19 bases had no gene match. This CDR3 has 18 residues. The DNA for the CDR3 is TGTGCCATCAAGTTCACTAGCGGGGACCGCGCGACCACGGATACGCAGTATTTT. This sequence encodes CAIKFTSGDRATTDTQYF.

The chain employs TRBV6-5 and TRBJ1-5, with a possible D match to TRBD1 (5 bases). The length of the CDR3 is 15 residues. V dropped 3 bases and J dropped 1 base, with 10 bases sitting between them. Germline assignment: CDR1 MNHEY and CDR2 SVGAGI. For the CDR3, the DNA is TGTGCCAGCAGTTATATAGGGGCGAGCAATCAGCCCCAGCATTTT. Translated, it gives CASSYIGASNQPQHF.

This clone is a singleton in its sample. V gene TRBV4-2 combines with J gene TRBJ2-5; D may be TRBD2 (5 bases). V lost 6 bases and J 2 bases, leaving 13 bases between the germline ends. CDR1 LGHNA and CDR2 YNFKEQ come from the germline V gene. This CDR3 spans 14 amino acids. The CDR3 DNA sequence: TGTGCCAGCAGTGATCAGCGGAAACAAGAGACCCAGTACTTC. Its translation: CASSDQRKQETQYF.

The V gene is TRBV7-6, the J gene TRBJ1-1; no clear D gene. The V gene's germline CDR1 is SGHVS and CDR2 FNYEAQ. CDR3 size: 15 residues. Trimming shortened V by 4 bases and J by 1 base, and 13 bases separated the two germline ends. In nucleotides, the CDR3 is TGTGCCAGCAGCTCCAGGAGGGAAGGGAACACTGAAGCTTTCTTT. It codes for CASSSRREGNTEAFF.

This chain uses TRBV5-1 with TRBJ2-1, with 7 positions matching TRBD2. Germline V gene data show CDR1 as SGHRS and CDR2 as YFSETQ. The CDR3 is made up of 17 amino acids. J gave up 5 bases and V 4 bases, and 15 bases lay outside the gene matches. This CDR3 reads CASSRGEGGIPHNEQFF. The CDR3 DNA reads TGCGCCAGCAGCCGCGGCGAGGGAGGGATTCCCCACAATGAGCAGTTCTTC.

The rearrangement uses TRBV28 and TRBJ1-4; 11 bases agree with TRBD1. There are 16 residues in the CDR3. Germline V gene data show CDR1 as MDHEN and CDR2 as SYDVKM. The junction had 0 bases not matched to a gene; V was cut back by 0 bases and J by 3 bases. This chain's CDR3 is CASSLWGQGANEKLFF. The CDR3 DNA sequence: TGTGCCAGCAGTTTATGGGGACAGGGGGCTAATGAAAAACTGTTTTTT.

V and J are TRBV6-6 and TRBJ1-5; a possible D gene is TRBD1 (6 bases). Trimming left V 6 bases short and J 7 bases short, with 16 bases between. Germline V gene lookup returns CDR1 MNHNY and CDR2 SVGAGI (reference sequence). This CDR3 contains 14 residues. Here the CDR3 DNA reads TGTGCCAGCAGGTCACAGGGATTAGGACAGCCCCAGCATTTT. Protein: CASRSQGLGQPQHF.

The chain uses TRBV7-9 and TRBJ1-2; D call uncertain. This CDR3 has 12 residues. V lost 5 bases, J lost 3 bases, and 7 bases lay in between. From germline, CDR1 is SEHNR and CDR2 FQNEAQ (reference sequence). The CDR3 region has the DNA TGTGCCAGCAGCCAGACATACTATGGCTACACCTTC. Protein sequence: CASSQTYYGYTF. The full variable domain, its missing parts supplied by reference TRBV7-9 and TRBJ1-2, is DTGVSQNPRHKITKRGQNVTFRCDPISEHNRLYWYRQTLGQGPEFLTYFQNEAQLEKSRLLSDRFSAERPKGSFSTLEIQRTEQGDSAMYLCASSQTYYGYTFGSGTRLTVV.

This rearrangement joins TRBV6-6 to TRBJ1-1, with TRBD1 matching over 7 bases. The V and J ends lost 4 bases and 0 bases, in that order; junction bases with no gene match: 8. Germline loops: CDR1 MNHNY, CDR2 SVGAGI (reference sequence). The CDR3 is 16 residues long. This CDR3 is CASSFSTGTMNTEAFF. CDR3 nucleotide sequence: TGTGCCAGCAGTTTTTCGACAGGGACCATGAACACTGAAGCTTTCTTT.

Turning to this clone: The same CDR3 can be traced to other DNA sequences in this sample. The chain has TRBV18 and TRBJ1-4; D gene unclear. The V end lost 3 bases, the J end lost 5 bases, and 4 bases lay between the germline ends. The CDR3 is made up of 12 amino acids. Germline assignment: CDR1 KGHSH and CDR2 LQKENI. The CDR3 DNA follows: TGTGCCAGCTCACCGAGGAATGAAAAACTGTTTTTT. This translates into CASSPRNEKLFF.

This clone appeared a single time. The chain is built from TRBV12-3 or TRBV12-4 and TRBJ2-5; D possibly corresponds to TRBD1 (6 bases). CDR3 length equals 13 residues. The V end lost 6 bases, the J end lost 2 bases, and 10 bases lay between the germline ends. CDR3 amino acids: CASSSTGQETQYF. The CDR3 region has the DNA TGTGCCAGCAGCTCCACAGGGCAAGAGACCCAGTACTTC.

The rearrangement joins TRBV6-6 to TRBJ2-2; TRBD1 matches 9 bases. Germline lookup yields CDR1 MNHNY and CDR2 SVGAGI (reference sequence). The CDR3 is made up of 14 amino acids. The J segment lost 4 bases and the V segment lost 5 bases, leaving 2 bases of the junction unmatched. CDR3 protein: CASSGQGSTGELFF. The CDR3, as DNA: TGTGCCAGCAGTGGACAGGGGAGCACCGGGGAGCTGTTTTTT.